The clone carrying this T cell receptor beta chain was counted between two and nine times. Antigen unknown. The CDR3 totals 15 residues. The V end was cut by 4 bases, the J end by 4 bases, with 13 bases between. Germline V lookup: CDR1 SEHNR, CDR2 FQNEAQ (reference sequence). TCRdb re-called the reads through MiXCR, storing one row per CDR3 protein. This table has some 920,000 distinct CDR3 sequences, approximately 31% appearing once. These data are taken from a study of T cell repertoires in cytomegalovirus infection. Study summary: Both recently identified HLA-C-restricted and well-studied HLA-B-restricted CMV epitopes were used in the study. Public signatures in TCR beta pointed to CMV infection and matching HLA type. The study, taken as a whole, reports: Carriers of CMV plus the relevant HLA were identified by cumulative public TCR beta family frequency.

The sequencing used cultured CD8+ T cells from PBMCs, collected from culture after CMV antigen stimulation. This receptor was identified in a human donor in good health (CMV status not recorded). Some clones in this sample may be carry-over from other donors' samples. The chain uses TRBV7-9 and TRBJ2-2; the D gene is possibly TRBD2 (6 bases). The CDR3 spells CASSSIGGVTGELFF. Written as DNA, the CDR3 is TGTGCCAGCAGCTCGATCGGAGGGGTCACCGGGGAGCTGTTTTTT.